Listed below are T cell receptor beta chains from one sample, sequenced in a study of T-cell memory formation after mild COVID-19. Each CDR3 protein gets one entry after TCRdb re-called the 5' RACE reads with MiXCR. The sample contains 450,000 or so distinct CDR3 sequences, 20% to 30% of which appear only once. Specimen: PBMCs or a T cell subset sorted from them (not recorded which). These receptors all come from an adult woman who had mild COVID-19 (a few samples of this study predate the infection). Cell type and time point are not known. Each CDR3 is given with its conserved first and last residue. The order of the fields is clone size, V gene, D gene, J gene, CDR3 DNA, CDR3 protein. The D gene is left open where the match is weak. A clone size is listed for some rows: how often the clone was seen (once, few, many), or a class if it is expanded.

.	TRBV4-1	.	TRBJ2-1	TGCGCCAGCAGCCAAGAAGGGGGTTCGAATGAGCAGTTCTTC	CASSQEGGSNEQFF
.	TRBV6-5	TRBD1	TRBJ2-7	TGTGCCAGCAGTTACTCGGGACAGAGAAACTACGAGCAGTACTTC	CASSYSGQRNYEQYF
.	TRBV25-1	TRBD1	TRBJ1-5	TGTGCCAGCGCTCCAAAGCGGGACAGGGACAATCAGCCCCAGCATTTT	CASAPKRDRDNQPQHF
.	TRBV6-1	TRBD1	TRBJ1-1	TGTGCCAGCGTTGCGAGTTCAGGGGGCCGGACTGAAGCTTTCTTT	CASVASSGGRTEAFF
.	TRBV2	.	TRBJ2-2	TGTGCCAGCAGTGAAGGTCCTACCGGGGAGCTGTTTTTT	CASSEGPTGELFF
many	TRBV6-5	.	TRBJ1-1	TGTGCCAGCAGTTCGCCAGGATTGAACACTGAAGCTTTCTTT	CASSSPGLNTEAFF
.	TRBV5-5	.	TRBJ2-7	TGTGCCAGCAGCTTGGACAGGGTTCATTACGAGCAGTACTTC	CASSLDRVHYEQYF
.	TRBV29-1	TRBD1	TRBJ2-7	TGCAGCGTTGAGGCCCCAGGACAGGGGACCTACGAGCAGTACTTC	CSVEAPGQGTYEQYF
.	TRBV12-3/TRBV12-4	.	TRBJ2-1	TGTGCCAGCAGTTTCGTATCGCAGTTCGGTGAGCAGTTCTTC	CASSFVSQFGEQFF
medium-sized	TRBV4-1	.	TRBJ1-3	TGCGCCAGCAGCCAGGATCTCAGTTTGGGCCCGGACTCTGGAAACACCATATATTTT	CASSQDLSLGPDSGNTIYF
few	TRBV4-3	TRBD1	TRBJ2-7	TGCGCCAGCAGCCAAGAAGAGGGGGCAGGCGAGCAGTACTTC	CASSQEEGAGEQYF
many	TRBV5-1	.	TRBJ2-2	TGCGCCAGCAGCCCCTCCCCCGGGGAGCTGTTTTTT	CASSPSPGELFF
.	TRBV12-3/TRBV12-4	.	TRBJ1-1	TGTGCCAGCAGTCTGGACGGGAGGGGTTTGACTGAAGCTTTCTTT	CASSLDGRGLTEAFF
.	TRBV7-6	.	TRBJ2-7	TGTGCCAGCAGCGAGATAACGGGGTTCGAGCAGTACTTC	CASSEITGFEQYF
.	TRBV20-1	TRBD2	TRBJ2-1	TGCAGTGCTCGTCCTAGCGGGAGTAATGAGCAGTTCTTC	CSARPSGSNEQFF
.	TRBV20-1	.	TRBJ2-1	TGCAGTGCTAGACCCGGCGATGAGCAGTTCTTC	CSARPGDEQFF
.	TRBV4-3	TRBD1	TRBJ2-3	TGCGCCAGCAGCCGCGGACAGGCAGATACGCAGTATTTT	CASSRGQADTQYF
.	TRBV7-3	.	TRBJ2-3	TGTGCCAGCAGCTTATGGCCGGGACTCAGCACAGATACGCAGTATTTT	CASSLWPGLSTDTQYF
.	TRBV29-1	.	TRBJ1-5	TGCAGCGTTGGAAACGGGACACCTTATAGCAATCAGCCCCAGCATTTT	CSVGNGTPYSNQPQHF
.	TRBV11-3	TRBD2	TRBJ2-1	TGTGCCAGCAGCTCCCCACTAGCGGTTTACAATGAGCAGTTCTTC	CASSSPLAVYNEQFF
few	TRBV25-1	TRBD2	TRBJ2-1	TGTGCCAGCAGGCCTACTAGCGCCCCAATGGGTGAGCAGTTCTTC	CASRPTSAPMGEQFF
.	TRBV5-1	.	TRBJ2-1	TGCGCCAGCAGCTTACTCCCCGACCAGCCCATCAATGAGCAGTTCTTC	CASSLLPDQPINEQFF